This record looks at one TCR beta chain sequence and its context. In this sample, this clone turned up once. The clone's antigen remains unknown. No qualities accompany the bases; no much larger clone lies one base away. The cohort was made up of 650 to 700 healthy bone marrow donors. At the time of sampling, every cohort member was nominally healthy, though immune exposures that went unrecorded were likely present. The donor tested CMV seronegative and was one of the 352 seronegative cohort members. A peripheral blood sample was provided by each donor, and peripheral blood mononuclear cells were used for TCR beta sequencing. Genomic DNA extraction from the blood cell samples was performed with the Qiagen DNeasy Blood Extraction Kit. The sample originates from a study of cytomegalovirus exposure and HLA in healthy donors (dated by TCRdb to about 2017). Context from the whole study: In an earlier analysis of 587 of the donors, about 270 Gb of sequence data and 90 million to 120 million unique TCR beta sequences from roughly 200 million T cells were reported. An early release that covered 500 to 800 HLA-typed donors contained about 300 gigabases of sequencing data and 65 million to 100 million unique TCR sequences. The genetic ancestry cluster associated with self-reported Caucasian donors included around four fifths of the 300 to 400 genotyped donors. The study aimed to test whether cataloging public T cell receptors could reveal signatures of past pathogen exposure. The T cell repertoires of several hundred subjects were profiled by immunosequencing and related to cytomegalovirus serostatus. A separate validation cohort of 90 to 150 different subjects was used in addition to the roughly 700-subject first cohort. To predict cytomegalovirus infection status, the study combined high-throughput TCR immunosequencing, statistical association of individual TCRs with disease status, and machine learning. A later analysis re-analyzed previously published TCR beta repertoires from 550 to 700 donors and added high-resolution HLA genotyping to study TCR occurrence patterns. Rather than drawing on any new phenotypic data, the later analysis identified candidate immune exposures from TCR beta sequences and the way those sequences occurred across donors. In an earlier analysis of a few hundred of the donors, high-throughput TCR beta sequencing was used to judge whether each TCR beta V gene segment behaved as functional or pseudogenic. Alongside the repertoire data, information on donor age, sex, ethnicity and CMV serostatus was compiled. A later genetic analysis took genome-wide SNP genotypes for about three fifths of the 666 donors and used that subset as a discovery cohort. Every discovery cohort repertoire had been produced on one sequencing platform. Class I and class II HLA loci were covered by the typing at four-digit resolution. Typing coverage differed by locus: A, B, C, DRB1 and DQB1 were typed in roughly 620-630 donors, DQA1 in about 550, DPA1 in 600 to 610, and DPB1 in 450 to 490. Several DR-DQ haplotypes were handled as single units for association and clustering, since linkage in the cohort was strong. On average, around 240,000 unique TCR beta nucleotide sequences were sequenced per donor among a few hundred genotyped donors of the cohort, with 15% to 20% of those sequences being non-productive.

Libraries came from the immunoSEQ multiplex PCR assay. For the multiplex PCR, a mixture combining 60 forward primers for TCR Vbeta segments and 13 reverse primers for TCR Jbeta segments was used. A multiplex PCR assay on genomic DNA amplified the CDR3 region of rearranged TCR beta genes. The amplified TCR beta libraries were sequenced on the Illumina HiSeq System as 87-base-pair reads. As for the authors' bioinformatics: A later analysis tallied approximately 87 million unique TCR beta chains across the 666 repertoires, and roughly 11 million of those chains were shared by two or more donors. Raw reads were error-corrected and collapsed into unique sequences by a nearest-neighbor algorithm in which closely related sequences were merged to remove PCR and sequencing errors. CDR3 sequences were aligned to IMGT reference sequences to assign V, D and J gene segments. For a sequence to be retained, at least a six-nucleotide match to both a V gene segment and a J gene segment was required. Rearrangements were called productive when the CDR3 lacked stop codons and stayed in frame with V and J; all others were non-productive. Following IMGT convention, CDR3 was defined as the stretch from the second conserved V-encoded cysteine up to the conserved J-encoded phenylalanine. Sequences without an unambiguous match to a single V gene segment were excluded from the earlier analysis of several hundred of the donors. An earlier analysis of 587 of the donors classified V segments as functional when productive rearrangements were above 56.7% and as segregating when the standard deviation between donors was above 5%. A statistical classification framework was built for diagnosing cytomegalovirus status from the catalog of TCR beta chain sequences. A later analysis assigned V and J genes by comparing TCR nucleotide sequences with IMGT/GENE-DB human TR gene sequences. A later analysis assigned CDR3 sequences and most-parsimonious VDJ recombination scenarios with the TCRdist pipeline. In a later analysis, each TCR beta chain was defined by its CDR3 amino acid sequence together with its V-gene family, and reads without a unique V-gene family were excluded. As a way to deal with suspected cross-contamination and a sequencing artifact, a later analysis dropped approximately 590 nucleotide sequences that were highly shared and had low generation probability. In a later analysis, a clonal expansion index was calculated for each public chain from normalized within-repertoire ranks of inferred template counts. A later analysis computed generation probabilities with a VDJ recombination model fitted to out-of-frame rearrangements, and checked the results against IGoR. A later analysis scored TCR-TCR, TCR-HLA and TCR-CMV co-occurrence with hypergeometric tests, applying a repertoire-size bias correction to TCR pairs. In a later analysis, false discovery rates were estimated by permuting HLA or CMV assignments 20 times. In a later analysis, co-occurring TCRs were grouped using DBSCAN, with TCRdist sequence similarity added in when clustering inside HLA-allele-positive subsets. Co-occurrence clustering excluded repertoires with fewer than 30,000 or more than 120,000 public chains, plus five with anomalous nucleotide sharing. The table was pulled from immuneACCESS by TCRdb, which kept in-frame rearrangements only. Such tables lose some clones; where checked, under half of the loss comes from unresolved V genes, and the rest has no known cause. V and J calls and clone size are given by that table; D and trimming were obtained from the DNA. This sample comprises 200,000 to 250,000 clones, around 82% of them detected only once. The biggest ten clones account for roughly 3% of the sample.

V loses 0 bases, J loses 0 bases, and the germline ends lie 5 bases apart. Reading from cysteine to phenylalanine, the CDR3 counts 14 amino acids. Here the CDR3 DNA is all that survives: 42 bases in frame from base 1. Reading the germline V gene gives CDR1 SGHDT and CDR2 YYEEEE. On the study overall, not on this receptor specifically: A group of highly shared sequence variants was considered likely to be a technical artifact of the sequencing pipeline. A later analysis found that HLA-associated TCR beta chains were more clonally expanded and had lower generation probabilities than equally common non-associated chains. Most TCR sequences were observed very rarely across donors, whereas some public TCRs were present in many individuals. Because HLA typing was missing for some donors at each locus, association tests included only the typed subset. The study gave a list of 150 to 200 TCR beta chains associated with cytomegalovirus. In a later analysis, several top co-occurrence clusters were reported to appear linked to parvovirus B19, influenza, CMV and Epstein-Barr virus. This cohort had only TCR beta chains sequenced, and the lack of alpha or paired-chain data limited which features could be detected. Correlated functional status among segregating V segments might be attributable to linkage disequilibrium, but an unknown experimental factor could not be ruled out. Most CMV-associated TCR beta chains appeared to be HLA-restricted in a later analysis, and the HLA associations seemed to be driven largely by CMV exposure. According to the authors, the approach could potentially be generalized to other disease states and immunological phenotypes. Strong co-occurrence of HLA alleles, especially DR and DQ, made assigning TCR associations to individual alleles difficult. At a false discovery rate of 0.05, a later analysis linked 15,000 to 20,000 TCR beta sequences to specific HLA alleles. In both the original and validation cohorts, the classifier was reported to diagnose cytomegalovirus status with high specificity and sensitivity. In a later analysis, TCR association rates were found to vary across HLA loci, with the most associated TCRs seen for DRB1 alleles and the fewest for HLA-C alleles. In vitro tests confirmed that a few of the cytomegalovirus-associated TCR beta chains recognize cytomegalovirus antigens. A later genetic analysis associated a missense DCLRE1C variant with V-gene and J-gene trimming of TCR beta chains, and an independent cohort replicated the association. Approximately 16 rarely observed V segments, including chromosome 9 orphons, were excluded from the earlier analysis of a few hundred of the donors because counts were too low. A further reported finding was that TCR beta sequences accurately predicted the HLA-A and HLA-B alleles for most subjects in the first cohort. The presence/absence analyses assumed that sequencing depth was roughly uniform across donors, and that assumption may not be true. An earlier analysis of approximately 600 of the donors showed that most TCR beta V segments appeared in productive rearrangements either about 87% or about 30% of the time, which broadly matched IMGT annotations. The 87-base-pair reads could not distinguish some IMGT-functional V segments, including TRBV6-2 and TRBV6-3, so those segments were excluded. A later genetic analysis reported fewer N-insertions in productive TCRs among donors in an Asian-associated ancestry cluster than the roughly 700-donor mean. Immune exposure information for the cohort was limited to CMV serostatus.

The chain joins TRBV5-6 to TRBJ2-3; the D gene remains uncertain. Sequenced input: PBMCs. The receptor comes from a young woman in good health and CMV-seronegative. The CDR3: CASSLAVSTDTQYF. The bases read TGTGCCAGCAGCTTGGCGGTTAGCACAGATACGCAGTATTTT.